This TCR beta chain is drawn from a study of blood T cell repertoires in COVID-19. In the study overall: Specimens from acute and convalescent COVID-19 originated in the United States, Italy and Spain. PBMCs, B-cell-depleted T cells, or T cells provided the cDNA or gDNA that made up the material.

Methods used by the authors: Amplifying reference gene primers gave estimates of nucleated cell counts. Only in-frame clones appear in the TCRdb table, and some are missing; sequencing was by immunoSEQ multiplex PCR. V and J calls and clone size are given by that table; D and trimming were obtained from the DNA. The sample has more than 400,000 clones; roughly 85% are singletons. In this sample, this clone turned up once. Per germline, CDR1 SEHNR and CDR2 FQNEAQ (reference sequence). J was trimmed by 6 bases and V by 4 bases; bases with no gene match: 7. The length of the CDR3 is 15 residues. Sequencing was done on a sample of peripheral blood. This TCR came from a human donor in a cohort sampled during active COVID-19. The chain couples TRBV7-9 to TRBJ1-4, with TRBD1 matching over 8 bases. The CDR3 here is CASSSRTGQDEKLFF. DNA for the CDR3: TGTGCCAGCAGCTCCAGGACAGGGCAGGATGAAAAACTGTTTTTT.